This is a list of T cell receptor beta chains from one sample in a study of blood T cell repertoires in COVID-19. Repertoires were generated with immunoSEQ multiplex PCR, while TCRdb's copy carries only in-frame clones and drops some. The sample contains approximately 290,000 clones, roughly 88% of which appear only once. Sequenced input: PBMCs or T cells enriched from blood (not recorded which). The receptors shown here come from a woman in her twenties or thirties who had recovered from COVID-19. Each CDR3 is given with its conserved first and last residue. A D gene is named only where the DNA matches it firmly. Rows give clone size only sometimes, using once, few, many, or a class for an expanded clone.

TRBJ2-3	TRBD2	TRBV5-4	.	TGTGCCAGCAGCCCGGATAGCGGGAGTTTGATAGATACGCAGTATTTT	CASSPDSGSLIDTQYF
TRBJ2-1	TRBD1	TRBV28	.	TGTGCCAGCAGTTCCCTATTCGGGACAGGGAAAGGGAATGAGCAGTTCTTC	CASSSLFGTGKGNEQFF
TRBJ1-5	TRBD1	TRBV30	.	TGTGCCTGGAGACAGGGGAGCCATCAGCCCCAGCATTTT	CAWRQGSHQPQHF
TRBJ1-5	.	TRBV6-6	few	TGTGCCAGCACCCAGGTGAGCAATCAGCCCCAGCATTTT	CASTQVSNQPQHF
TRBJ2-1	.	TRBV6-5	once	TGTGCCAGCAGTTACGGCTCCCCCTTTTACAATGAGCAGTTCTTC	CASSYGSPFYNEQFF
TRBJ1-2	.	TRBV6-1	.	TGTGCCAGCAGCGAAGAGGGGCAGGGGTGGCACTATGGCTACACCTTC	CASSEEGQGWHYGYTF
TRBJ2-7	TRBD1	TRBV2	.	TGTGCCAGCCAGAAAAGGGGGCTGAAATACGAGCAGTACTTC	CASQKRGLKYEQYF
TRBJ1-2	TRBD1	TRBV28	few	TGTGCCAGCAGTTTTCGAAGACAGGGGTTTCAAACTAACTATGGCTACACCTTC	CASSFRRQGFQTNYGYTF
TRBJ1-1	TRBD1	TRBV2	.	TGTGCCAGCAGGGTCGACAGGGGAGGTGAAGCTTTCTTT	CASRVDRGGEAFF
TRBJ1-5	.	TRBV5-1	.	TGCGCCAGCAGCTTGACAGGGATGAACCAGCCCCAGCATTTT	CASSLTGMNQPQHF
TRBJ2-1	.	TRBV6-1	.	TGTGCCAGCAGTGAACGACAGACCTTGGCCAATGAGCAGTTCTTC	CASSERQTLANEQFF
TRBJ1-2	.	TRBV6-2/TRBV6-3	.	TGTGCCAGCAGCCCCGGGACTTACGGCTACACCTTC	CASSPGTYGYTF
TRBJ2-1	.	TRBV5-1	.	TGCGCCAGCAGCTTGGCTCCGGGCTCCTACAATGAGCAGTTCTTC	CASSLAPGSYNEQFF
TRBJ1-5	.	TRBV19	few	TGTGCCAGTAGTATCGTTGGGACGGGGGGGCGGCAGCCCCAGCATTTT	CASSIVGTGGRQPQHF
TRBJ1-1	.	TRBV19	.	TGTGCCAGTAGGACCCACAGCGGGAGAGGAACTGAAGCTTTCTTT	CASRTHSGRGTEAFF
TRBJ1-1	.	TRBV28	.	TGTGCCAGCAGTCGCCTATTAAGGAACACTGAAGCTTTCTTT	CASSRLLRNTEAFF
TRBJ1-4	TRBD1	TRBV7-9	.	TGTGCCAGCAGCGTTGGACAGGGGGATGAAAAACTGTTTTTT	CASSVGQGDEKLFF
TRBJ1-1	.	TRBV5-4	.	TGTGCCAGCAGCATTGGACAGATGAACACTGAAGCTTTCTTT	CASSIGQMNTEAFF
TRBJ1-2	TRBD1	TRBV4-2	.	TGTGCCAGCAGCCAATCCGGGACAGCTAGGTATAGCTACACCTTC	CASSQSGTARYSYTF
TRBJ1-1	.	TRBV13	.	TGTGCCAGCACCAGGAGGGCTGAAGCTTTCTTT	CASTRRAEAFF
TRBJ2-5	.	TRBV6-5	.	TGTGCCAGCAGTTCAGGGTTCGGGGGACAAGAGACCCAGTACTTC	CASSSGFGGQETQYF
TRBJ1-1	TRBD1	TRBV6-5	.	TGTGCCAGCAATACAGGGGGTGGGTCTAACACTGAAGCTTTCTTT	CASNTGGGSNTEAFF
TRBJ1-2	.	TRBV28	.	TGTGCCAGCAGTTTTCTTCGGGGGAATGGCTACACCTTC	CASSFLRGNGYTF
TRBJ1-1	.	TRBV9	.	TGTGCCAGCAGCGTAGGGTCCCGTGCAGGGACAAATGAAGCTTTCTTT	CASSVGSRAGTNEAFF
TRBJ2-7	.	TRBV15	once	TGTGCCACCAGTACGAGGGGGTCCCCCTCCTACGAGCAGTACTTC	CATSTRGSPSYEQYF
TRBJ1-4	TRBD1	TRBV28	.	TGTGCCAGCAGTTTAAGGGACAGGGGGCGAGGAAAACTGTTTTTT	CASSLRDRGRGKLFF
TRBJ1-6	.	TRBV28	.	TGTGCCAGCAGTTTATTACCGGGGGGCTCCTATAATTCACCCCTCCACTTT	CASSLLPGGSYNSPLHF
TRBJ2-1	.	TRBV29-1	.	TGCAGCGTCCCCGATAGGGAGAGCAGCTACAATGAGCAGTTCTTC	CSVPDRESSYNEQFF
TRBJ1-1	TRBD1	TRBV5-6	.	TGTGCCAGCAGCAGGACAGGGGGTGGATACACTGAAGCTTTCTTT	CASSRTGGGYTEAFF
TRBJ2-3	.	TRBV5-1	.	TGCGCCAGCAGCTTAGCGGGCGGGAGCACAGATACGCAGTATTTT	CASSLAGGSTDTQYF
TRBJ2-6	.	TRBV24-1	.	TGTGCCACCAGTGACTACCACAGGGATACCTCTGGGGCCAACGTCCTGACTTTC	CATSDYHRDTSGANVLTF
TRBJ2-2	.	TRBV5-1	.	TGCGCCAGCGCCTCAAACGTCGGCGGGGAGCTGTTTTTT	CASASNVGGELFF
TRBJ1-6	TRBD1	TRBV7-6	.	TGTGCCAGCAGCTTAGGCCCCCGACAGGGAAATTCACCCCTCCACTTT	CASSLGPRQGNSPLHF
TRBJ1-6	.	TRBV5-1	.	TGCGCCAGCAGCCCCAGGGTCGATTCACCCCTCCACTTT	CASSPRVDSPLHF
TRBJ2-1	.	TRBV7-3	.	TGTGCCAGCAGCTCAGGTAGCTCCTACAATGAGCAGTTCTTC	CASSSGSSYNEQFF
TRBJ1-2	.	TRBV19	.	TGTGCCAGTATCGGGGGTAGCTATGGCTACACCTTC	CASIGGSYGYTF
TRBJ2-7	.	TRBV27	.	TGTGCCAGCAGTTTTTGGGGCGCGGAGCAGTACTTC	CASSFWGAEQYF
TRBJ2-7	.	TRBV28	.	TGTGCCAGCAGTTGGTGGACTCAGAGCTACGAGCAGTACTTC	CASSWWTQSYEQYF
TRBJ2-1	TRBD2	TRBV19	.	TGTGCCAGTAGTGCGCCACTAGCGGGGCAGGGGGAGCAGTTCTTC	CASSAPLAGQGEQFF
TRBJ2-3	.	TRBV28	.	TGTGCCAGCAGTTCTCCCATGAGCCAGGGGCTCACAGATACGCAGTATTTT	CASSSPMSQGLTDTQYF
TRBJ2-1	.	TRBV12-3/TRBV12-4	.	TGTGCCAGCGGTCCGGGAAATTACAATGAGCAGTTCTTC	CASGPGNYNEQFF
TRBJ2-7	TRBD1	TRBV5-1	.	TGCGCCAGCAGCTCGTCCGGGACAGGGAGTTTCCAGTACTTC	CASSSSGTGSFQYF
TRBJ1-1	TRBD1	TRBV2	.	TGTGCCAGCAGCCCCCGGACAGGGGGGGGGACTGAAGCTTTCTTT	CASSPRTGGGTEAFF
TRBJ1-1	.	TRBV5-1	.	TGCGCCAGCAGCTTGGGGAGTATGAACACTGAAGCTTTCTTT	CASSLGSMNTEAFF